One and the same sample provided the 17 T cell receptor beta chains below, sequenced in a study of human T cells and chemical hapten exposure. It was unfractionated whole blood from which total RNA was extracted. TCRdb re-called the 5' RACE reads with MiXCR, one entry per CDR3 protein. The sample consists of approximately 150,000 distinct CDR3 sequences, 4.1% of them appearing once. The source is a female donor in good health.

This clonotype came up many times. This chain connects TRBV5-6 to TRBJ2-7; no firm D call. Germline-derived CDR1 and CDR2 are SGHDT and YYEEEE. The CDR3 spans 12 residues. V lost 4 bases and J lost 2, with 7 bases in between. In DNA form, the CDR3 reads TGTGCCAGCAGCATGGGTGCCTACGAGCAGTACTTC. It specifies CASSMGAYEQYF.

In this sample, this clonotype turned up many times. This rearrangement joins TRBV2 to TRBJ1-1; D not certain. In germline, CDR1 is SNHLY, CDR2 FYNNEI. This CDR3 is built from 13 residues. V lost 4 bases and J lost 1, with 7 bases in between. The CDR3 coding sequence is TGTGCCAGCAGTGTACATAGGAACACTGAAGCTTTCTTT. Its protein product is CASSVHRNTEAFF. Full variable domain (outside the CDR3, taken from reference TRBV2 and TRBJ1-1): EPEVTQTPSHQVTQMGQEVILRCVPISNHLYFYWYRQILGQKVEFLVSFYNNEISEKSEIFDDQFSVERPDGSNFTLKIRSTKLEDSAMYFCASSVHRNTEAFFGQGTRLTVV.

This clonotype was counted many times. The gene calls are TRBV2 and TRBJ1-1, with D possibly matching TRBD1 (5 bases). Germline values: CDR1 SNHLY, CDR2 FYNNEI. The CDR3 is 14 amino acids. The V end lost 8 bases, the J end lost 3 bases, and 16 bases lay between the germline ends. DNA for the CDR3: TGTGCCAGCCCCAAAGGGGCTATGGACACTGAAGCTTTCTTT. Its translation: CASPKGAMDTEAFF.

This sequence joins TRBV7-2 and TRBJ1-4; D is possibly TRBD1 (5 bases). The V gene lost 4 bases and the J gene lost 8 bases, with 11 bases spanning the gap. There are 13 residues in the CDR3. Germline CDR1 is SGHTA and CDR2 is FQGNSA. The CDR3 sequence: CASSSSGGEKLFF. DNA for the CDR3: TGTGCCAGCAGCTCCAGTGGGGGAGAAAAACTGTTTTTT.

This clonotype occurred many times. The chain links TRBV7-3 to TRBJ2-2; D uncertain. Germline V gene sequence: CDR1 SGHTA, CDR2 FQGTGA. Trimming took 1 base from V and 6 from J, leaving 9 bases between them. The CDR3 extends over 14 amino acids. The CDR3 loop reads CASSLMTGPGELFF. CDR3 DNA sequence: TGTGCCAGCAGCTTAATGACGGGCCCCGGGGAGCTGTTTTTT.

This clonotype occurred many times. J is TRBJ2-7 and V is TRBV6-2 or TRBV6-3; TRBD1 agrees at 8 bases. CDR1 and CDR2 (germline): MNHEY, SVGEGT. The CDR3 loop spans 13 amino acids. V lost 5 bases, J lost 4 bases, and 4 bases stayed unmatched. For the CDR3, the DNA is TGTGCCAGCAGTCCCCGGGACAGGTACGAGCAGTACTTC. It translates to CASSPRDRYEQYF.

This clonotype was seen at least ten times. The CDR3, as DNA: TGTGCCAGCAGCCAAGGAACGGGGACAGGGGCCTACAATGAGCAGTTCTTC. Translated, it gives CASSQGTGTGAYNEQFF. The chain employs TRBV14 and TRBJ2-1; 10 bases fit TRBD1. The CDR3 loop spans 17 amino acids. V shed 1 base and J 2 bases; nucleotides not matched to a gene: 5. Germline assignment: CDR1 SGHDN and CDR2 FVKESK.

Ten or more counts support this clonotype. The chain combines TRBV28 with TRBJ2-7; 8 nucleotides agree with TRBD1. This CDR3 contains 15 residues. The germline V gene has CDR1 MDHEN and CDR2 SYDVKM. The V and J ends lost 6 bases and 3 bases, in that order; junction bases with no gene match: 10. The CDR3 region is CASSGGTGLIYEQYF. The CDR3 DNA reads TGTGCCAGCAGCGGTGGGACAGGCCTAATCTACGAGCAGTACTTC.

Ten or more counts support this clonotype. This chain uses TRBV6-2 or TRBV6-3 with TRBJ2-3; TRBD2 agrees at 7 bases. Looked up from germline, CDR1 is MNHEY and CDR2 is SVGEGT. The CDR3 loop spans 14 amino acids. V lost 7 bases, J lost 5 bases, and 9 bases stayed unmatched. CDR3 sequence (DNA): TGTGCCAGCAATAACGGACTAGATGGAGATACGCAGTATTTT. This translates into CASNNGLDGDTQYF.

This clonotype was detected many times. This chain links TRBV5-1 with TRBJ2-5, with TRBD1 matching over 10 bases. J gave up 4 bases and V 3 bases, and 0 bases lay outside the gene matches. Germline-derived CDR1 and CDR2 are SGHRS and YFSETQ. This CDR3 contains 13 residues. CDR3 sequence reads: CASSWDRGETQYF. The CDR3 DNA is TGCGCCAGCAGCTGGGACAGGGGAGAGACCCAGTACTTC. The full variable domain, completed using reference TRBV5-1 and TRBJ2-5, is KAGVTQTPRYLIKTRGQQVTLSCSPISGHRSVSWYQQTPGQGLQFLFEYFSETQRNKGNFPGRFSGRQFSNSRSEMNVSTLELGDSALYLCASSWDRGETQYFGPGTRLLVL.

This clonotype has at least ten counts. J is TRBJ2-4 and V is TRBV6-1; possibly TRBD2 for D (6 bases). Trimming cost V 0 bases and J 0 bases, with 24 bases left between them. The CDR3 spans 21 residues. Germline V gene lookup returns CDR1 MNHNS and CDR2 SASEGT. The DNA of the CDR3 is TGTGCCAGCAGTGAAGCGGTCGGAGGGTTTACCTCGCTTCTAGCCAAAAACATTCAGTACTTC. Translated: CASSEAVGGFTSLLAKNIQYF.

There are a few counts of this clonotype. The chain joins TRBV11-1 to TRBJ2-5; TRBD1 is a possible D gene (5 bases). Germline loops: CDR1 SGHAT, CDR2 FQDESV (reference sequence). This CDR3 comprises 14 residues. V lost 8 bases, J lost 3 bases, and 16 bases lay in between. CDR3 sequence reads: CASSKGFQKETQYF. For the CDR3, the DNA is TGTGCCAGCTCGAAGGGGTTTCAAAAAGAGACCCAGTACTTC.

This clonotype has ten or more counts. This rearrangement joins TRBV5-1 to TRBJ1-2; 7 positions match TRBD1. V dropped 5 bases and J dropped 0; count of bases not matched to a gene: 7. The CDR3 is 15 amino acids. CDR1 and CDR2 from the germline V gene are SGHRS and YFSETQ. The CDR3 region is CASRPQGQPNYGYTF. The CDR3 nucleotides read TGCGCCAGCAGACCCCAGGGACAGCCTAACTATGGCTACACCTTC.

This clonotype has ten or more counts. The chain employs TRBV12-3 or TRBV12-4 and TRBJ1-5, with 8 bases identical to TRBD1. The CDR3 consists of 14 residues. The junction had 2 bases not matched to a gene; V was cut back by 5 bases and J by 2 bases. The CDR3 is CASSPGQGNQPQHF. CDR3 DNA sequence: TGTGCCAGCAGTCCGGGACAGGGCAATCAGCCCCAGCATTTT.

This clonotype was observed at least ten times. Compared with germline, one end of the junction differs, possibly owing to a read error. V and J are TRBV7-7 and TRBJ2-1, with TRBD2 identical over 16 bases. The CDR3 spans 16 residues. Germline CDR1 SSHAT, CDR2 FNYEAQ (reference sequence). The CDR3 bases are TGTGCTAGCAGCATGGGACTAGCGGGGGGGCACAATGAGCAGTTCTTC. It is translated as CASSMGLAGGHNEQFF.

This clonotype has at least ten counts. This sequence joins TRBV19 and TRBJ1-2; D is ambiguous. V was pared by 4 bases and J by 4 bases, with 19 bases between. Germline V CDR1 and CDR2: LNHDA, SQIVND (reference sequence). This CDR3 region has 16 residues. In nucleotides, the CDR3 is TGTGCCAGTAGTACCCGCGAAAGGATCCACCTCTATGGCTACACCTTC. Its translation: CASSTRERIHLYGYTF.

This clonotype occurred many times. The chain carries TRBV5-1 and TRBJ1-5; D possibly corresponds to TRBD1 (6 bases). Germline values: CDR1 SGHRS, CDR2 YFSETQ. V lost 3 bases to trimming and J lost 4 bases, with 8 bases between them. The CDR3 is 13 residues long. Here the CDR3 reads CASSSGENQPQHF. The CDR3 DNA sequence: TGCGCCAGCAGCTCAGGGGAAAATCAGCCCCAGCATTTT.